The 19 T cell receptor beta chains in this list originate from one sample, sequenced in a study of T cell responses to AZD1222 COVID-19 vaccine. Assay: immunoSEQ multiplex PCR; the TCRdb copy retains only in-frame clones and omits some. The repertoire holds over 150,000 clones, with about 88% as singletons. Sequencing used peripheral blood, obtained on day 0 of AZD1222 vaccination. All receptors derive from an adult in good health.

The J gene is TRBJ2-2, the V gene TRBV7-2; TRBD2 matches at 9 bases. Per the germline V gene, CDR1 is SGHTA and CDR2 is FQGNSA. This CDR3 region has 17 residues. V trimming: 0 bases; J trimming: 2 bases; junction bases outside the gene matches: 4. CDR3 loop: CASSLASGGINTGELFF. In DNA, the CDR3 is TGTGCCAGCAGCTTAGCTAGCGGGGGAATTAACACCGGGGAGCTGTTTTTT.

The chain combines TRBV28 with TRBJ1-2, with 10 bases lining up with TRBD1. With V trimmed by 5 bases and J by 4 bases, 13 bases remained unmatched. The CDR3 sequence is 17 residues long. CDR1 is MDHEN, CDR2 SYDVKM, per germline. The CDR3: CASSGRDRGGGAYGYTF. CDR3 in DNA: TGTGCCAGCAGTGGCCGGGACAGGGGAGGAGGTGCCTATGGCTACACCTTC.

The chain uses TRBV5-1 and TRBJ2-1, with D hard to call. Germline V gene sequence: CDR1 SGHRS, CDR2 YFSETQ. The CDR3 consists of 15 residues. V dropped 5 bases and J dropped 5 bases, with 17 bases sitting between them. The CDR3 bases are TGCGCCAGCAGGGCTATAGCCACACCCAACAATGAGCAGTTCTTC. Its protein is CASRAIATPNNEQFF.

The chain has TRBV9 and TRBJ2-1, with D possibly TRBD2 on 6 matching bases. The CDR3 contains 15 residues. Trimming cost V 0 bases and J 4 bases, with 11 bases left between them. The germline V gene encodes CDR1 SGDLS and CDR2 YYNGEE. The CDR3: CASSVEAGKYNEQFF. In nucleotides, the CDR3 is TGTGCCAGCAGCGTAGAGGCGGGGAAATACAATGAGCAGTTCTTC.

The chain uses TRBV12-3 or TRBV12-4 and TRBJ2-7; D is ambiguous. This CDR3 has 13 residues. Trimming removed 1 base at V and 4 bases at J, with 8 bases between. The CDR3 DNA sequence: TGTGCCAGCAGTTTAGAACTCAGTTACGAGCAGTACTTC. Residues: CASSLELSYEQYF.

The V gene is TRBV6-5, the J gene TRBJ2-7, with 7 nucleotides matching TRBD1. The CDR3 sequence is 13 residues long. Trimming at V came to 0 bases and at J to 8 bases, leaving 4 bases not matched to a gene. The germline V gene has CDR1 MNHEY and CDR2 SVGAGI. The CDR3 here is CASSYSRTGQQYF. The CDR3 bases are TGTGCCAGCAGTTACTCCCGGACAGGTCAGCAGTACTTC.

CDR3 loop: CASSARDRGPLNSPLHF. CDR3 coding DNA: TGTGCCAGCAGCGCCCGGGACAGGGGACCGCTTAATTCACCCCTCCACTTT. J is TRBJ1-6 and V is TRBV5-5; 10 nucleotides line up with TRBD1. The V and J ends lost 4 bases and 6 bases, in that order; junction bases with no gene match: 10. This CDR3 has 17 amino acids. Germline CDR1 is SGHKS and CDR2 is YYEKEE (reference sequence).

This chain joins TRBV3-1 (or the pseudogene TRBV3-2) and TRBJ1-2; D possibly corresponds to TRBD1 (5 bases). V was clipped by 0 bases and J by 8 bases, with 19 bases between them. The length of the CDR3 is 16 residues. The germline CDR1 and CDR2 sequences are LGHDT and YNNKEL (reference sequence). The CDR3 sequence: CASSQDGGPLLRGYTF. The DNA of the CDR3 is TGTGCCAGCAGCCAAGATGGGGGACCCCTGCTGCGGGGCTACACCTTC.

V gene TRBV5-4 combines with J gene TRBJ1-6, with 8 bases matching TRBD1. V shed 5 bases and J 6 bases; nucleotides not matched to a gene: 7. CDR1 SGHNT and CDR2 YYREEE come from the germline V gene (reference sequence). There are 15 residues in the CDR3. Written as DNA, the CDR3 is TGTGCCAGCAGGACAGGGGTGGACGCTAATTCACCCCTCCACTTT. Translated: CASRTGVDANSPLHF.

V usage is TRBV7-8 and J usage is TRBJ2-6; tentatively, D is TRBD2 (5 bases). The germline gives CDR1 SGHVS, CDR2 FQNEAQ. Trimming took off 4 bases at V and 4 bases at J, with 11 bases between the two ends. CDR3 length: 15 residues. CDR3 residues: CASSSRASGANVLTF. DNA of the CDR3: TGTGCCAGCAGCTCGAGGGCCTCCGGGGCCAACGTCCTGACTTTC. Filled out from reference TRBV7-8 and TRBJ2-6, the complete variable domain reads GAGVSQSPRYKVAKRGQDVALRCDPISGHVSLFWYQQALGQGPEFLTYFQNEAQLDKSGLPSDRFFAERPEGSVSTLKIQRTQQEDSAVYLCASSSRASGANVLTFGAGSRLTVL.

The chain is built from TRBV14 and TRBJ2-7; 7 nucleotides match TRBD2. CDR1 and CDR2 from the germline V gene are SGHDN and FVKESK. Losses at the gene ends were 1 base for V and 3 bases for J; bases not matched to a gene: 9. The CDR3 has 16 amino acids. CDR3 nucleotide sequence: TGTGCCAGCAGCCAAGGGGAGGGGCGGAACTTCTACGAGCAGTACTTC. It yields the protein CASSQGEGRNFYEQYF.

The rearrangement joins TRBV6-6 to TRBJ1-6; TRBD1 is a possible D gene (6 bases). Deletions cut 5 bases from V and 10 bases from J, with 9 bases between. Germline CDR1 reads MNHNY; CDR2 reads SVGAGI (reference sequence). This CDR3 has 12 residues. The CDR3 is CASSTGISPLHF. CDR3 bases: TGTGCCAGCAGTACAGGGATCTCACCCCTCCACTTT.

The chain recombines TRBV6-5 with TRBJ2-7; possible D gene TRBD1, 6 bases. CDR3 length equals 12 residues. CDR1 and CDR2 from the germline V gene are MNHEY and SVGAGI. V gave up 7 bases and J gave up 3 bases, with 10 bases separating them. CDR3 nucleotides: TGTGCCAGCAAAGGGACACTCTACGAGCAGTACTTC. Translation gives CASKGTLYEQYF.

This chain uses TRBV12-3 or TRBV12-4 with TRBJ1-1; D is unclear. The CDR3 extends over 11 amino acids. V was clipped by 3 bases and J by 8 bases, with 7 bases between them. CDR3 in DNA: TGTGCCAGCAGTTTGGGGAGGGAAGCTTTCTTT. Translation: CASSLGREAFF.

The V and J genes are TRBV28 and TRBJ1-5; possible D gene TRBD1, 5 bases. Trimming cost V 5 bases and J 4 bases, with 15 bases left between them. The germline V gene encodes CDR1 MDHEN and CDR2 SYDVKM. The CDR3 is made up of 15 amino acids. The chain's CDR3 is CASSTTGARNQPQHF. The CDR3 DNA is TGTGCCAGCAGTACCACAGGAGCCCGAAATCAGCCCCAGCATTTT.

This chain links TRBV7-2 with TRBJ2-5; no firm D call. The V gene's germline CDR1 is SGHTA and CDR2 FQGNSA. Deletions cut 5 bases from V and 4 bases from J, with 11 bases between. The CDR3 is 13 amino acids. DNA for the CDR3: TGTGCCAGCAGCCCGCGCGCGAGAGAGACCCAGTACTTC. Its translation is CASSPRARETQYF.

CDR3 DNA: TGTGCCAGTAGTATTCGAGGTTCACCCCTCCACTTT. Amino acids: CASSIRGSPLHF. The V gene is TRBV19, the J gene TRBJ1-6; no clear D gene. The CDR3 has 12 residues. The V end lost 3 bases, the J end lost 9 bases, and 6 bases lay between the germline ends. CDR1 is LNHDA and CDR2 is SQIVND in the germline V gene (reference sequence).

V usage is TRBV2 and J usage is TRBJ1-5, with D unclear. Germline CDR1 and CDR2: SNHLY and FYNNEI. Trimming removed 7 bases from V and 4 bases from J, with 11 bases in between. The CDR3 totals 13 residues. The chain's CDR3 is CASNPAGNQPQHF. The CDR3 DNA is TGTGCCAGCAACCCGGCGGGAAATCAGCCCCAGCATTTT.

V usage is TRBV7-8 and J usage is TRBJ2-3; TRBD2 matches at 13 bases. Germline trimming cut 4 bases from V and 4 bases from J; bases unmatched to any gene: 5. CDR1 is SGHVS, CDR2 FQNEAQ, per germline. The CDR3 totals 16 residues. CDR3 region: CASSSTLAGGADTQYF. CDR3 DNA sequence: TGTGCCAGCAGCTCCACACTAGCGGGGGGGGCAGATACGCAGTATTTT.